This TCR beta chain was obtained from a study of T cell repertoires in cytomegalovirus infection. The wider study: Indications came from public TCR beta signatures; they pointed to CMV infection and to a matching HLA type. General study results and limits: Frequencies of public TCR beta families were cumulated, and this identified carriers of CMV plus the relevant HLA. The study found HLA-C-restricted CMV-specific TCR beta clonotypes dominating the ex vivo response.

Germline-derived CDR1 and CDR2 are SGHDT and YYEEEE. Trimming removed 1 base from V and 2 bases from J, with 10 bases in between. The CDR3 is 14 amino acids. TCRdb re-derived calls from the reads in MiXCR, one entry per CDR3 protein. The sample includes 560,000 or so distinct CDR3 sequences, about 15% of them seen just once. A note on this clonotype: The antigen remains unidentified. A read error is possible here, since a much larger clone lies one base away. The CDR3 end shows no conserved phenylalanine or tryptophan, and so a read error is likely.

The sequenced sample consisted of CD8+ T cells from PBMCs. This clonotype was obtained from a human donor in good health (CMV status not recorded). Some clones in this sample may be carry-over from other donors' samples. V and J are TRBV5-6 and TRBJ2-7; no reliable D call. DNA for the CDR3: TGTGCCAGCAGCTTGAGAGGCGTTACCTACGAGCAGTACTAC. Its translation: CASSLRGVTYEQYY.